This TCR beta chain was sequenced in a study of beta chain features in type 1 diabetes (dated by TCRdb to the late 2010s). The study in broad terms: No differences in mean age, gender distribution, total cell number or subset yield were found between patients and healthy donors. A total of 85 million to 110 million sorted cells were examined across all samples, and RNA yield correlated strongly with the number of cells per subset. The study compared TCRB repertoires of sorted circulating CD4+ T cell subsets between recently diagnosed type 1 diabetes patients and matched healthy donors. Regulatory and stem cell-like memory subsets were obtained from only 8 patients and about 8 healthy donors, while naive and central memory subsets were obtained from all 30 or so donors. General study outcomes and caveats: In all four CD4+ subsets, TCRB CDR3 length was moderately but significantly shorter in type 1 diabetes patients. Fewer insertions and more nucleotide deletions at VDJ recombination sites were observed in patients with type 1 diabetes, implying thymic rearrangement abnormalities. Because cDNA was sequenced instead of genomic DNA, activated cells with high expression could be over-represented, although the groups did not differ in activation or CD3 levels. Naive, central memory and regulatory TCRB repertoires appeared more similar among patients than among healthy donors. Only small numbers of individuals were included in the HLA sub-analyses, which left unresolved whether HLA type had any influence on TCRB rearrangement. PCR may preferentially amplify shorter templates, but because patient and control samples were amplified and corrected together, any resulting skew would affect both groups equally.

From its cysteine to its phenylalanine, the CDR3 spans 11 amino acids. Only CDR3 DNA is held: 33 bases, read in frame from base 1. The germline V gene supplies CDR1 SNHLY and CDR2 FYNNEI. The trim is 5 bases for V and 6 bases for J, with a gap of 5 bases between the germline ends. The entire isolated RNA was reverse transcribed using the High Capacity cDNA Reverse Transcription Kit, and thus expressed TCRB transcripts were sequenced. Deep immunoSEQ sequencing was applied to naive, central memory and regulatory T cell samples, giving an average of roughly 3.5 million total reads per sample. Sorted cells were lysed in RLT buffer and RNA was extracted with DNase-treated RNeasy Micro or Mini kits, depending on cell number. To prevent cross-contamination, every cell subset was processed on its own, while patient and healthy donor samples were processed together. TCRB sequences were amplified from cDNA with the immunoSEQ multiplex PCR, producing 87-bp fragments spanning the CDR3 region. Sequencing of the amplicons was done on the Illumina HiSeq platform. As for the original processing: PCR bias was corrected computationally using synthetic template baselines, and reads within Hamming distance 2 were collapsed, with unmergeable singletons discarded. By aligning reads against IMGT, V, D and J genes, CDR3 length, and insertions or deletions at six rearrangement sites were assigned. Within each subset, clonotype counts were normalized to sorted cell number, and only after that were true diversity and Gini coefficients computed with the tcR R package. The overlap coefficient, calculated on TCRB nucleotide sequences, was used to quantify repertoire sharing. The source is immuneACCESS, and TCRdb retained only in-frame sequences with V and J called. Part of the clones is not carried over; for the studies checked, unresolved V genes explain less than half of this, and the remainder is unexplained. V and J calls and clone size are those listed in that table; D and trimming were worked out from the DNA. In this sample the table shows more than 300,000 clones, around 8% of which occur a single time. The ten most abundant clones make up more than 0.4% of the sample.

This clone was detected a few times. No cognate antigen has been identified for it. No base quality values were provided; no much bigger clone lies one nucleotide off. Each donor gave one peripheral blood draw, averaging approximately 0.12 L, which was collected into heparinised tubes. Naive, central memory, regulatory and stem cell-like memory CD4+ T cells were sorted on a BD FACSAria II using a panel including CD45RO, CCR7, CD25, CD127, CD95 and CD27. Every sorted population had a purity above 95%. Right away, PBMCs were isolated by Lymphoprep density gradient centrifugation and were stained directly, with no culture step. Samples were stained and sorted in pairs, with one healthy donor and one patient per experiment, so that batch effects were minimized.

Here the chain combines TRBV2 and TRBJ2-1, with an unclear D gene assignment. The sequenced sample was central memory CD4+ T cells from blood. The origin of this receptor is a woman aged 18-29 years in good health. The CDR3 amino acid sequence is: CASSPLNEQFF. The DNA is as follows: TGTGCCAGCAGTCCACTCAATGAGCAGTTCTTC.